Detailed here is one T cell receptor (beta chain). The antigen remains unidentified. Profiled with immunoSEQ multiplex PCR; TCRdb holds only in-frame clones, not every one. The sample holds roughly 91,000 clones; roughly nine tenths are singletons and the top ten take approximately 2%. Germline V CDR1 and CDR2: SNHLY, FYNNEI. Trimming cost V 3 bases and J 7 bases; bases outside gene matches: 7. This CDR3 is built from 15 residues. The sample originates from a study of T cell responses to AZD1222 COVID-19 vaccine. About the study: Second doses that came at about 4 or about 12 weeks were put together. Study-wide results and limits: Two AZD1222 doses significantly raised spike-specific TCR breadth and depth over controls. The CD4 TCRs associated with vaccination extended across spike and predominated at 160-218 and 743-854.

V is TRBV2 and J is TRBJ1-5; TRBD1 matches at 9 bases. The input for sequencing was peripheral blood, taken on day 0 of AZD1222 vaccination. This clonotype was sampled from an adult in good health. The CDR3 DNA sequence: TGTGCCAGCAGTGAGGGGGGGACAGGGCCCCAGCCCCAGCATTTT. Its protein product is CASSEGGTGPQPQHF.